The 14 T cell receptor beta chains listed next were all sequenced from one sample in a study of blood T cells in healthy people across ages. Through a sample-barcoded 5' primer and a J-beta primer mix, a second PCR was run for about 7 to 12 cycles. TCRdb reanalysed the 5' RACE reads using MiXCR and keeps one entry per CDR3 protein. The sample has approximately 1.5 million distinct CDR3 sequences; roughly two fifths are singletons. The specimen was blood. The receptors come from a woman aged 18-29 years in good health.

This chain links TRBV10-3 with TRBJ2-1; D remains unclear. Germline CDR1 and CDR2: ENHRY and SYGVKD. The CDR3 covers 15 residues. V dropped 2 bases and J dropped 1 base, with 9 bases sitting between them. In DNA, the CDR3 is TGTGCCATCAGTGAGCAATTGGGATCCTACAATGAGCAGTTCTTC. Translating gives CAISEQLGSYNEQFF.

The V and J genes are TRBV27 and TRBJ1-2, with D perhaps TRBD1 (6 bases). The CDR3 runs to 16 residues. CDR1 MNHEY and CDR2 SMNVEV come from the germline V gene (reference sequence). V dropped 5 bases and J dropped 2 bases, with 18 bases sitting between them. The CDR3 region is CASSPSYRAPNYGYTF. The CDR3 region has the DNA TGTGCCAGCAGTCCCTCTTACAGGGCCCCCAACTATGGCTACACCTTC.

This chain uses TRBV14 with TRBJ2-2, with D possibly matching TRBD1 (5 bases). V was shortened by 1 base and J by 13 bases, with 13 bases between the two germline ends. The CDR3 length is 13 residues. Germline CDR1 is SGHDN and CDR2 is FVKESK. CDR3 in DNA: TGTGCCAGCAGCCAAGTCGTGGGGCGAGGGCTGTTTTTT. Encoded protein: CASSQVVGRGLFF.

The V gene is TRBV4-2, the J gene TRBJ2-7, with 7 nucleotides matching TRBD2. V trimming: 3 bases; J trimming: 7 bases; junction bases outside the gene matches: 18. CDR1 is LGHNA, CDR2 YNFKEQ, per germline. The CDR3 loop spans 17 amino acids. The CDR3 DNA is TGTGCCAGCAGCCAGGCTCGGGGGGATCCATGGCACAATGAGCAGTACTTC. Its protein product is CASSQARGDPWHNEQYF.

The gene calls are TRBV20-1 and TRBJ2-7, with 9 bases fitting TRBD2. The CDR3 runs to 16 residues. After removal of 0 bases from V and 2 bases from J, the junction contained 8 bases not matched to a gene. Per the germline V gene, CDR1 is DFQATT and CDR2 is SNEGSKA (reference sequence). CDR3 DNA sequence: TGCAGTGCTAGAGACCCCAGGACTAGCGCGGCCTACGAGCAGTACTTC. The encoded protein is CSARDPRTSAAYEQYF.

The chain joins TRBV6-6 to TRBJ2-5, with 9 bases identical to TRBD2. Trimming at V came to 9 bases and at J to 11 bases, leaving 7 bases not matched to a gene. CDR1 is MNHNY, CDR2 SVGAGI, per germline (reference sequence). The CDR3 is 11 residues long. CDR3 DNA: TGTGCCAGGGGGACTAGCAATGAGCAGTACTTC. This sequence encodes CARGTSNEQYF.

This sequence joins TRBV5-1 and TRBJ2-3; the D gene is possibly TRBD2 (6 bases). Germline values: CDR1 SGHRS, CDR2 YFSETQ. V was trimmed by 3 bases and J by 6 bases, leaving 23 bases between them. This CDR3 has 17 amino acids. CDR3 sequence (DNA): TGCGCCAGCAGCTGGACCTTTTCCGCAGGAGGGTGGGATACGCAGTATTTT. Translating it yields CASSWTFSAGGWDTQYF.

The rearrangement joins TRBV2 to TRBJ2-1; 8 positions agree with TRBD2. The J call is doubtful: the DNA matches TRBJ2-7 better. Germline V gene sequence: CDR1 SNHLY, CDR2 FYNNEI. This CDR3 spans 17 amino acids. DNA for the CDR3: TGTGCCAGCAGTGAACTTTTAGCGGGGAGCTCCTACAATGAGCAGTACTTC. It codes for CASSELLAGSSYNEQYF.

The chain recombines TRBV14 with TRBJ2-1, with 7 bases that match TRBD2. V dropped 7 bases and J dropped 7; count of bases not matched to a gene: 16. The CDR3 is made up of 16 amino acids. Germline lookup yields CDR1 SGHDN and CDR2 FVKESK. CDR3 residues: CASTRDGEGTLNEQFF. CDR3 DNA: TGTGCCAGCACCAGGGATGGGGAGGGCACCTTGAATGAGCAGTTCTTC.

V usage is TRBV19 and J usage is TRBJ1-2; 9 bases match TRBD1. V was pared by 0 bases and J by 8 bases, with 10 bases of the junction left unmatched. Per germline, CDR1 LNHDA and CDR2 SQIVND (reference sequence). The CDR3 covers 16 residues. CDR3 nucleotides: TGTGCCAGTAGTATAGATCCGACAGGGGGGAGCGGAGGCTACACCTTC. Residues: CASSIDPTGGSGGYTF.

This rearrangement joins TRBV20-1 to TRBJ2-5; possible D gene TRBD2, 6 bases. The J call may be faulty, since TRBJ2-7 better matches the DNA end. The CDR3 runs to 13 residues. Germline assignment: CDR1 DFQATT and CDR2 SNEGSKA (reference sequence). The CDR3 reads CSARALANYEQYF. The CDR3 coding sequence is TGCAGTGCCAGGGCCCTAGCGAACTACGAGCAGTACTTC.

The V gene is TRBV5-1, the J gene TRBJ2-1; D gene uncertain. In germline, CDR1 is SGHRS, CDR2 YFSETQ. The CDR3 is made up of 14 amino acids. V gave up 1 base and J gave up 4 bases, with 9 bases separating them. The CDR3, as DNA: TGCGCCAGCAGCTTGCTGATCGGATACAATGAGCAGTTCTTC. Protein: CASSLLIGYNEQFF.

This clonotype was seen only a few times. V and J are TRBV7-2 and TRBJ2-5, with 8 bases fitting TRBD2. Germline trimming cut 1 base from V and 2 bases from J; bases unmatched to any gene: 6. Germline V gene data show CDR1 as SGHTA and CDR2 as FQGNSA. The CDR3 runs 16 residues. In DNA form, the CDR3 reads TGTGCCAGCAGCTTAGGGGTGGCGGGGGGACAAGAGACCCAGTACTTC. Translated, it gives CASSLGVAGGQETQYF.

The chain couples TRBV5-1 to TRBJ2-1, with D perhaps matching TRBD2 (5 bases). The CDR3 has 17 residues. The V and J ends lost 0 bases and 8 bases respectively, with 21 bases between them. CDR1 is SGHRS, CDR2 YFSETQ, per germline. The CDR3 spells CASSLDGRRRIEDEQFF. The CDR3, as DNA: TGCGCCAGCAGCTTGGACGGTCGTCGGAGGATCGAGGATGAGCAGTTCTTC. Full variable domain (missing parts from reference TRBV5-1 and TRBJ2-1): KAGVTQTPRYLIKTRGQQVTLSCSPISGHRSVSWYQQTPGQGLQFLFEYFSETQRNKGNFPGRFSGRQFSNSRSEMNVSTLELGDSALYLCASSLDGRRRIEDEQFFGPGTRLTVL.